These 7 T cell receptor beta chains share one sample of origin, sequenced in a study of blood T cell repertoires in COVID-19. Method: immunoSEQ multiplex PCR; TCRdb's copy keeps in-frame clones and lacks some. The data show about 46,000 clones, over 75% seen once. Sequencing was carried out using peripheral blood. These receptors were taken from a woman of 80 years or more with COVID-19, enrolled during active disease.

V and J are TRBV27 and TRBJ2-3; 12 positions agree with TRBD2. The V gene end was trimmed by 5 bases and the J gene end by 0 bases; junction bases not matched to a gene: 3. The germline gives CDR1 MNHEY, CDR2 SMNVEV (reference sequence). The CDR3 is 16 amino acids. Here the CDR3 reads CASSPGTSGSTDTQYF. CDR3 bases: TGTGCCAGCAGTCCCGGGACTAGCGGGAGCACAGATACGCAGTATTTT.

This clone was counted only a few times. The chain has TRBV11-3 and TRBJ2-3; 9 bases align to TRBD1. V trimming: 6 bases; J trimming: 3 bases; junction bases outside the gene matches: 10. The V gene's germline CDR1 is SGHNT and CDR2 YENEEA. The CDR3 totals 16 residues. The CDR3 loop reads CASSPGTGSRTDTQYF. Here the CDR3 DNA reads TGTGCCAGCAGTCCTGGGACAGGGTCAAGGACAGATACGCAGTATTTT.

As DNA, the CDR3 is TGTGCCAGCTCTCCTGAGGAGGCTCAACCGAACACTGAAGCTTTCTTT. Amino acid sequence: CASSPEEAQPNTEAFF. This chain links TRBV18 with TRBJ1-1; D is undetermined. V lost 6 bases to trimming and J lost 1 base, with 18 bases between them. In germline, CDR1 is KGHSH, CDR2 LQKENI. CDR3 length equals 16 residues.

The CDR3 here is CASSPGTGGNTGELFF. The CDR3 DNA follows: TGTGCCAGCTCACCTGGGACAGGGGGCAACACCGGGGAGCTGTTTTTT. The rearrangement uses TRBV18 and TRBJ2-2, with TRBD1 matching over 12 bases. V trimming: 3 bases; J trimming: 2 bases; junction bases outside the gene matches: 1. Germline CDR1 KGHSH, CDR2 LQKENI. CDR3 size: 16 residues.

This sequence joins TRBV5-4 and TRBJ2-3; D remains ambiguous. The CDR3 spans 12 residues. Germline CDR1 SGHNT, CDR2 YYREEE (reference sequence). Deletions cut 2 bases from V and 4 bases from J, with 5 bases between. CDR3 sequence reads: CASSFTADTQYF. CDR3 nucleotide sequence: TGTGCCAGCAGCTTCACTGCAGATACGCAGTATTTT.

The table lists this clone with a count of one. This sequence joins TRBV7-9 and TRBJ2-5; unclear D gene. In germline, CDR1 is SEHNR, CDR2 FQNEAQ (reference sequence). There are 12 residues in the CDR3. Between the trimmed V and J ends, which lost 5 bases and 3 bases, there was a span of 7 bases. CDR3 nucleotides: TGTGCCAGCAGCCCCACGGAAGAGACCCAGTACTTC. Residues: CASSPTEETQYF.

This clone was seen only once. CDR3 DNA: TGTGCCAGCATCCCGCGAGGGACAGGGGATTCACCCCTCCACTTT. Protein: CASIPRGTGDSPLHF. This chain connects TRBV6-5 to TRBJ1-6; 10 bases match TRBD1. The length of the CDR3 is 15 residues. Germline assignment: CDR1 MNHEY and CDR2 SVGAGI. Trimming took 7 bases from V and 8 from J; bases not matched to a gene: 8.